The rows below give T cell receptor beta chains drawn from one sample of a study of response to subunit inactivated influenza vaccine. TCRdb ran MiXCR on the RT-PCR reads and lists one entry per CDR3 protein. Of more than 700,000 distinct CDR3 sequences in the sample, about 20% are singletons; the top ten hold roughly 10%. Sequencing was performed on PBMCs from blood, taken less than 6 days after vaccination. Source of these receptors: a man aged 50 or older who received an inactivated influenza vaccine. Both conserved end residues are part of each CDR3. A D gene is named only where the DNA matches it firmly. Only part of the rows carry a size: once, few, many, or a class if the clone is expanded.

d_call j_call cdr3_length clone_size v_call cdr3_aa cdr3_nt
. TRBJ1-2 14 . TRBV2 CASRQNQGSYGYTF TGTGCCAGCAGGCAAAATCAGGGGTCCTATGGCTACACCTTC
TRBD1 TRBJ1-1 15 . TRBV5-1 CASSSLTGVNTEASF TGCGCCAGCAGCAGTCTGACAGGGGTGAACACTGAAGCTTCCTTT
TRBD2 TRBJ2-7 15 . TRBV27 CASSPGGGRNYEQYF TGTGCCAGCAGTCCCGGCGGCGGGAGGAACTACGAGCAGTACTTC
. TRBJ2-5 17 . TRBV5-1 CASSLAAVRTGQETQYF TGCGCCAGCAGCTTGGCTGCTGTGCGCACGGGCCAAGAGACCCAGTACTTC
. TRBJ2-2 14 . TRBV15 CATSIDRHTGELFF TGTGCCACCAGTATTGACAGACACACCGGGGAGCTGTTTTTT
. TRBJ1-2 13 . TRBV12-3/TRBV12-4 CASSSAGTYEVAF TGTGCCAGCAGTTCGGCAGGGACATATGAGGTGGCCTTC
. TRBJ1-6 15 few TRBV4-1 CASSPIVRSHSPLHF TGCGCCAGCAGCCCCATAGTGCGTTCTCATTCACCCCTCCACTTT
TRBD1 TRBJ1-1 16 many TRBV12-3/TRBV12-4 CASSYGQGGRNTEAFF TGTGCCAGCAGTTACGGACAGGGAGGTAGGAACACTGAAGCTTTCTTT
. TRBJ1-1 14 few TRBV18 CASSPPHRNTEAFF TGTGCCAGCTCACCACCTCACCGAAACACTGAAGCTTTCTTT
. TRBJ1-5 13 . TRBV2 CASSYVGDQPQHF TGTGCCAGCAGCTACGTGGGGGATCAGCCCCAGCATTTT
. TRBJ2-3 15 . TRBV18 CASSPGAGYTDTQYF TGTGCCAGCTCACCGGGGGCAGGGTACACAGATACGCAGTATTTT
TRBD2 TRBJ2-7 17 . TRBV20-1 CSASPIPGLAGTYEQYF TGCAGTGCTAGTCCGATTCCGGGACTAGCGGGAACCTACGAGCAGTACTTC
. TRBJ2-4 13 few TRBV7-2 CASSLDSINIQYF TGTGCCAGCAGCTTAGACAGTATAAACATTCAGTACTTC
. TRBJ2-7 13 . TRBV30 CAWNARISYEQYF TGTGCCTGGAACGCACGAATCTCCTACGAGCAGTACTTC